These T cell receptor beta chains were read from a single sample in a study of blood T cell repertoires in COVID-19. Assay: immunoSEQ multiplex PCR; the TCRdb copy retains only in-frame clones and omits some. The table records roughly 62,000 clones, 85% to 90% of them present only once. The sample comprised peripheral blood. All receptors come from a man between 65 and 85 years old with acute or convalescent COVID-19. Both conserved end residues are part of each CDR3. D genes are given only for firm matches. Part of the rows lack a size; the others show once, few, many or a class for expanded clones.

d_call j_call v_call clone_size cdr3_aa cdr3_nt
- TRBJ1-1 TRBV28 - CASLPSPRKNTEAFF TGTGCCAGCCTTCCCTCTCCGAGGAAGAACACTGAAGCTTTCTTT
- TRBJ2-7 TRBV5-6 - CASSLALDYSYEQYF TGTGCCAGCAGCTTGGCCTTGGACTACTCCTACGAGCAGTACTTC
- TRBJ2-1 TRBV14 - CASSQELSREQFF TGTGCCAGCAGCCAAGAGCTAAGCCGTGAGCAGTTCTTC
TRBD2 TRBJ2-3 TRBV4-2 - CASRLAGADSTDTQYF TGTGCCAGCAGACTAGCGGGGGCCGATAGCACAGATACGCAGTATTTT
TRBD1 TRBJ1-1 TRBV7-3 - CASSPGGAEAFF TGTGCCAGCAGCCCAGGGGGAGCTGAAGCTTTCTTT
- TRBJ2-7 TRBV7-2 - CASSLGTPIGEQYF TGTGCCAGCAGCTTAGGGACTCCTATCGGTGAGCAGTACTTC
- TRBJ2-7 TRBV27 - CASSSLGGKGYEQYF TGTGCCAGCAGTTCGCTGGGGGGTAAAGGGTACGAGCAGTACTTC
TRBD2 TRBJ2-7 TRBV5-6 - CASSSLAGEAYEQYF TGTGCCAGCAGTTCTTTAGCGGGAGAGGCTTACGAGCAGTACTTC
TRBD1 TRBJ1-5 TRBV25-1 - CASSELTGEQPQHF TGTGCCAGCAGTGAATTAACAGGGGAGCAGCCCCAGCATTTT
- TRBJ2-4 TRBV29-1 - CSVEDSLGQERGNIQYF TGCAGCGTTGAAGATAGCCTTGGGCAGGAGAGGGGGAACATTCAGTACTTC
TRBD1 TRBJ1-2 TRBV6-6 - CASRSRDRGGGGYTF TGTGCCAGCAGGTCCAGGGACAGGGGAGGAGGTGGCTACACCTTC
TRBD2 TRBJ2-1 TRBV4-1 - CASLPGGREWVRNEQFF TGCGCCAGTCTTCCGGGGGGGCGGGAGTGGGTTCGTAATGAGCAGTTCTTC
TRBD2 TRBJ2-3 TRBV7-9 - CASSLERLAEHGHTQYF TGTGCCAGCAGCTTAGAGAGGCTAGCGGAACACGGGCATACGCAGTATTTT
- TRBJ1-5 TRBV2 few CASSGDIQPQHF TGTGCCAGCAGTGGGGACATCCAGCCCCAGCATTTT
TRBD1 TRBJ1-6 TRBV14 - CASSFGQGARNSPLHF TGTGCCAGCAGCTTCGGACAGGGGGCGAGGAATTCACCCCTCCACTTT
TRBD1 TRBJ1-5 TRBV19 - CASRRDRGFNQPQHF TGTGCCAGTAGAAGGGACAGGGGATTCAATCAGCCCCAGCATTTT
TRBD2 TRBJ2-7 TRBV11-2 - CASSFSTSGVYEQYF TGTGCCAGCAGCTTTTCGACTAGCGGGGTCTACGAGCAGTACTTC
- TRBJ1-2 TRBV28 - CASSLPPSGQGYTF TGTGCCAGCAGTTTACCCCCCTCTGGACAGGGCTACACCTTC
TRBD2 TRBJ2-3 TRBV5-1 - CASSFNGGITDTQYF TGCGCCAGCAGTTTCAACGGGGGGATCACAGATACGCAGTATTTT
- TRBJ1-4 TRBV5-1 few CASSLVYQGGSGNEKLFF TGCGCCAGCAGCTTGGTTTATCAGGGAGGTTCGGGTAATGAAAAACTGTTTTTT
TRBD1 TRBJ2-3 TRBV10-3 - CAIQGAPTDTQYF TGTGCCATCCAGGGGGCGCCCACAGATACGCAGTATTTT
- TRBJ2-7 TRBV3-1/TRBV3-2 - CASSPFVGGVRFHEQYF TGTGCCAGCAGCCCCTTCGTCGGGGGAGTACGTTTCCACGAGCAGTACTTC
- TRBJ1-3 TRBV6-5 - CASTERFFGNTIYF TGTGCCAGCACCGAGAGGTTTTTCGGAAACACCATATATTTT
- TRBJ2-3 TRBV10-1 - CASSESPLSTDTQYF TGCGCCAGCAGTGAGTCCCCCTTGAGCACAGATACGCAGTATTTT
TRBD1 TRBJ1-1 TRBV19 few CASTDRVNTEAFF TGTGCCAGTACCGACAGGGTGAACACTGAAGCTTTCTTT
- TRBJ2-3 TRBV29-1 - CSVEGRRVTDTQYF TGCAGCGTTGAAGGTCGCAGGGTCACAGATACGCAGTATTTT
- TRBJ1-3 TRBV18 - CASSPVTQGESGNTIYF TGTGCCAGCTCACCGGTCACACAGGGTGAATCTGGAAACACCATATATTTT
TRBD1 TRBJ2-2 TRBV5-1 - CASSFEETGNGGELFF TGCGCCAGCAGCTTCGAGGAGACAGGGAATGGAGGGGAGCTGTTTTTT
TRBD2 TRBJ2-3 TRBV9 - CASSVRASGRGDTQYF TGTGCCAGCAGCGTACGGGCGAGCGGGAGAGGGGATACGCAGTATTTT
TRBD2 TRBJ2-7 TRBV3-1/TRBV3-2 - CASSLNPGGREYEQYF TGTGCCAGCAGCCTGAATCCGGGCGGGAGGGAGTACGAGCAGTACTTC
TRBD1 TRBJ2-7 TRBV19 - CASSTPRDRGSPNEQYF TGTGCCAGTAGTACTCCCCGGGACAGGGGTTCGCCAAACGAGCAGTACTTC
- TRBJ1-5 TRBV10-3 - CAISGGLPHNQPQHF TGTGCCATCAGCGGGGGACTACCTCACAATCAGCCCCAGCATTTT
- TRBJ2-1 TRBV6-2/TRBV6-3 - CASSYWWRGDNEQFF TGTGCCAGCAGTTATTGGTGGCGCGGAGACAATGAGCAGTTCTTC
- TRBJ1-2 TRBV6-4 - CASSDGGGANGYTF TGTGCCAGCAGTGACGGGGGGGGCGCGAATGGCTACACCTTC
- TRBJ2-1 TRBV5-1 - CASSFEIPLTRSSYNEQFF TGCGCCAGCAGCTTCGAGATACCATTGACTAGAAGCTCCTACAATGAGCAGTTCTTC